These 23 T cell receptor beta chains share one sample of origin, sequenced in a study of control samples from healthy donors and cancer patients (TCRdb year 2020). The library was generated by the immunoSEQ multiplex PCR assay. TCRdb obtained this table from immuneACCESS and retained in-frame rearrangements with V and J assigned. These tables miss some clones; where compared with another copy, unresolved V genes account for less than half of the shortfall, and the remainder is unexplained. The sample contains 140,000 to 150,000 clones, 93% of them found a single time. Of the sample, roughly 5.7% is held by the ten largest clones. Sequencing was performed on blood. The source is a man aged 18 to 30 in good health.

The CDR3 sequence: CAWSFQGGGYGYTF. CDR3 in DNA: TGTGCCTGGAGCTTCCAGGGGGGAGGCTATGGCTACACCTTC. V is TRBV30 and J is TRBJ1-2, with 7 bases lining up with TRBD1. The V segment lost 3 bases and the J segment 4 bases; nucleotides outside the gene matches: 8. This CDR3 region has 14 residues. Per germline, CDR1 GTSNPN and CDR2 SVGIG (reference sequence). Full variable domain (remainder filled in from reference TRBV30 and TRBJ1-2): SQTIHQWPATLVQPVGSPLSLECTVEGTSNPNLYWYRQAAGRGLQLLFYSVGIGQISSEVPQNLSASRPQDRQFILSSKKLLLSDSGFYLCAWSFQGGGYGYTFGSGTRLTVV.

The V gene is TRBV5-1, the J gene TRBJ2-3, with 8 bases lining up with TRBD2. J was trimmed by 0 bases and V by 4 bases; bases with no gene match: 7. Germline V gives CDR1 SGHRS, CDR2 YFSETQ. The CDR3 has 16 residues. The chain's CDR3 is CASSTQAGASTDTQYF. In DNA form, the CDR3 reads TGCGCCAGCAGCACCCAAGCGGGGGCAAGCACAGATACGCAGTATTTT.

The chain is built from TRBV27 and TRBJ2-3; D remains ambiguous. CDR3 length equals 17 residues. The germline V gene encodes CDR1 MNHEY and CDR2 SMNVEV (reference sequence). V dropped 5 bases and J dropped 0 bases, with 18 bases sitting between them. CDR3 in amino acids: CASSLRWSERSTDTQYF. CDR3 bases: TGTGCCAGCAGTCTCCGGTGGAGCGAAAGGAGCACAGATACGCAGTATTTT.

The chain links TRBV5-4 to TRBJ1-4, with D maybe TRBD1 (5 bases). Germline CDR1 SGHNT, CDR2 YYREEE (reference sequence). The V end lost 2 bases, the J end lost 0 bases, and 8 bases lay between the germline ends. There are 15 residues in the CDR3. The CDR3 nucleotides read TGTGCCAGCAGCTTCGACAGTGCAACTAATGAAAAACTGTTTTTT. It yields the protein CASSFDSATNEKLFF.

The table lists this clone with a count of one. The rearrangement uses TRBV6-5 and TRBJ2-7; TRBD2 agrees at 9 bases. This CDR3 contains 14 residues. CDR1 is MNHEY, CDR2 SVGAGI, per germline. Trimming cost V 0 bases and J 6 bases; bases outside gene matches: 3. The CDR3 region is CASSYSRGRAEQYF. CDR3 coding DNA: TGTGCCAGCAGTTACTCGCGCGGGAGGGCCGAGCAGTACTTC.

The chain couples TRBV7-6 to TRBJ1-2, with TRBD1 matching 9 bases. The trim removed 1 base at V and 7 bases at J, leaving 7 bases unmatched. Germline V gene lookup returns CDR1 SGHVS and CDR2 FNYEAQ. The CDR3 totals 15 residues. In nucleotides, the CDR3 is TGTGCCAGCAGCTTAGGAGCGGGACAGGGACTTGGCTACACCTTC. It encodes CASSLGAGQGLGYTF.

The CDR3 here is CASSETGGHSNQPQHF. For the CDR3, the DNA is TGTGCCAGCAGTGAAACGGGAGGCCATAGCAATCAGCCCCAGCATTTT. The chain carries TRBV2 and TRBJ1-5, with D uncertain. Deletions cut 2 bases from V and 0 bases from J, with 11 bases between. The CDR3 is made up of 16 amino acids. CDR1 is SNHLY, CDR2 FYNNEI, per germline.

This clone appeared a single time. This chain connects TRBV4-1 to TRBJ1-1; D not certain. Germline CDR1 and CDR2: MGHRA and YSYEKL. Trimming took 3 bases from V and 0 from J, leaving 14 bases between them. The CDR3 extends over 16 amino acids. CDR3 in amino acids: CASSHKSGLLNTEAFF. CDR3 sequence (DNA): TGCGCCAGCAGCCATAAGTCAGGCTTATTGAACACTGAAGCTTTCTTT.

The chain is built from TRBV10-3 and TRBJ2-3; tentative D call: TRBD2 (5 bases). V was clipped by 2 bases and J by 3 bases, with 15 bases between them. This CDR3 spans 16 amino acids. CDR1 and CDR2 (germline): ENHRY, SYGVKD. Written as DNA, the CDR3 is TGTGCCATCAGTGAGCGTACCCAGCGGAGAACAGATACGCAGTATTTT. It encodes CAISERTQRRTDTQYF.

The V and J genes are TRBV5-1 and TRBJ1-5; 10 bases line up with TRBD1. V gave up 5 bases and J gave up 2 bases; unmatched junction bases: 10. The germline CDR1 and CDR2 sequences are SGHRS and YFSETQ. This CDR3 comprises 17 residues. The CDR3 sequence is CASSLNPGTGGNQPQHF. The DNA of the CDR3 is TGCGCCAGCAGTTTAAATCCCGGGACAGGGGGCAATCAGCCCCAGCATTTT.

V gene TRBV5-1 combines with J gene TRBJ2-2; the match to TRBD1 covers 9 bases. The CDR3 consists of 16 residues. The germline V gene has CDR1 SGHRS and CDR2 YFSETQ. The V gene end was trimmed by 4 bases and the J gene end by 4 bases; junction bases not matched to a gene: 8. CDR3 bases: TGCGCCAGCAGCCCAGGGACAGGGAGCGCCACCGGGGAGCTGTTTTTT. Translation: CASSPGTGSATGELFF.

The chain carries TRBV19 and TRBJ2-2, with TRBD2 as a possible D gene (6 bases). Germline CDR1 is LNHDA and CDR2 is SQIVND (reference sequence). The V and J ends lost 5 bases and 0 bases respectively, with 13 bases between them. This CDR3 comprises 16 residues. DNA for the CDR3: TGTGCCAGTAGTTCCCACGGGACTTCGAACACCGGGGAGCTGTTTTTT. Its translation is CASSSHGTSNTGELFF.

The chain combines TRBV7-3 with TRBJ1-6; D remains unclear. V shed 1 base and J shed 8 bases, with 6 bases lying between them. Germline CDR1 reads SGHTA; CDR2 reads FQGTGA. The CDR3 has 13 amino acids. CDR3: CASSLSPDSPLHF. The CDR3 coding sequence is TGTGCCAGCAGCTTAAGTCCGGATTCACCCCTCCACTTT.

This clone was counted once. This chain uses TRBV12-5 with TRBJ1-5; D is perhaps TRBD1 (5 bases). The CDR3 has 14 residues. Between the trimmed V and J ends, which lost 7 bases and 0 bases, there was a span of 10 bases. Per germline, CDR1 LGHNT and CDR2 FRNRAP. CDR3 region: CASARDVSNQPQHF. The CDR3, as DNA: TGTGCTAGTGCCAGGGATGTTAGCAATCAGCCCCAGCATTTT.

The chain uses TRBV5-5 and TRBJ2-7; weak D call: TRBD1 (5 bases). This CDR3 region has 14 residues. Germline CDR1 SGHKS, CDR2 YYEKEE (reference sequence). The germline V and J ends were trimmed by 5 bases and 4 bases, with 16 bases remaining between them. The CDR3 reads CASSAQGINYEQYF. CDR3 nucleotides: TGTGCCAGCAGTGCCCAGGGTATCAATTACGAGCAGTACTTC.

The chain is built from TRBV5-6 and TRBJ2-3; TRBD2 aligns across 13 bases. Unmatched junction bases numbered 3, after V lost 3 bases and J lost 2 bases. There are 16 residues in the CDR3. In germline, CDR1 is SGHDT, CDR2 YYEEEE. CDR3 DNA sequence: TGTGCCAGCAGCTGGGGGACTAGCGGGGCCACAGATACGCAGTATTTT. Protein: CASSWGTSGATDTQYF. The complete variable domain, with remaining parts taken from reference TRBV5-6 and TRBJ2-3, reads DAGVTQSPTHLIKTRGQQVTLRCSPKSGHDTVSWYQQALGQGPQFIFQYYEEEERQRGNFPDRFSGHQFPNYSSELNVNALLLGDSALYLCASSWGTSGATDTQYFGPGTRLTVL.

The rearrangement joins TRBV5-1 to TRBJ2-1, with TRBD2 matching over 14 bases. V lost 8 bases to trimming and J lost 6 bases; unmatched junction nucleotides: 7. Germline V gives CDR1 SGHRS, CDR2 YFSETQ. This CDR3 has 15 residues. The DNA for the CDR3 is TGCGCCAGTACGGGACTAGCGGGAGTCAGCAATGAGCAGTTCTTC. It translates to CASTGLAGVSNEQFF.

J is TRBJ2-3 and V is TRBV13; 7 bases line up with TRBD2. V lost 3 bases to trimming and J lost 0 bases; unmatched junction nucleotides: 3. The CDR3 runs 15 residues. The germline gives CDR1 PRHDT, CDR2 FYEKMQ (reference sequence). The CDR3 here is CASSFSGVSTDTQYF. The CDR3, as DNA: TGTGCCAGCAGCTTCAGCGGGGTGAGCACAGATACGCAGTATTTT. The full variable domain, with the rest looked up from reference TRBV13 and TRBJ2-3, is AAGVIQSPRHLIKEKRETATLKCYPIPRHDTVYWYQQGPGQDPQFLISFYEKMQSDKGSIPDRFSAQQFSDYHSELNMSSLELGDSALYFCASSFSGVSTDTQYFGPGTRLTVL.

The V call is TRBV5-4, the J call TRBJ2-5; 7 bases are shared with TRBD1. V shed 7 bases, J shed 1 base, and the junction held 7 bases outside the gene matches. The V gene's germline CDR1 is SGHNT and CDR2 YYREEE (reference sequence). The CDR3 runs 14 residues. In nucleotides, the CDR3 is TGTGCCAGCCAATTCACAGGGGCCCAAGAGACCCAGTACTTC. Translation: CASQFTGAQETQYF. Drawing the rest from reference TRBV5-4 and TRBJ2-5, the complete variable domain is ETGVTQSPTHLIKTRGQQVTLRCSSQSGHNTVSWYQQALGQGPQFIFQYYREEENGRGNFPPRFSGLQFPNYSSELNVNALELDDSALYLCASQFTGAQETQYFGPGTRLLVL.

The chain recombines TRBV6-5 with TRBJ1-1, with D uncertain. The CDR3 spans 14 residues. Germline V gene data show CDR1 as MNHEY and CDR2 as SVGAGI. V lost 5 bases, J lost 2 bases, and 12 bases lay in between. DNA of the CDR3: TGTGCCAGCAGTCCTACCTGGTCCAACACTGAAGCTTTCTTT. Translation gives CASSPTWSNTEAFF.

This clone was detected only once. This chain connects TRBV18 to TRBJ1-1, with D possibly matching TRBD1 (5 bases). CDR3 length: 14 amino acids. V was cut by 4 bases and J by 7 bases, with 16 bases left in between. Germline-derived CDR1 and CDR2 are KGHSH and LQKENI. This chain's CDR3 is CASSLAGRLDEAFF. The CDR3 DNA reads as TGTGCCAGCTCACTCGCAGGGCGTTTGGATGAAGCTTTCTTT.

The genes are TRBV4-1 and TRBJ2-2, with unresolved D. The germline V and J ends were trimmed by 0 bases and 6 bases, with 5 bases remaining between them. Germline-derived CDR1 and CDR2 are MGHRA and YSYEKL. The CDR3 has 13 residues. CDR3 DNA sequence: TGCGCCAGCAGCCAAGAGGAGCCCGGGGAGCTGTTTTTT. This encodes CASSQEEPGELFF.

The chain joins TRBV7-2 to TRBJ2-7; 10 nucleotides match TRBD1. Germline V CDR1 and CDR2: SGHTA, FQGNSA. Trimming removed 5 bases from V and 2 bases from J; junction bases left unmatched: 6. This CDR3 contains 15 residues. CDR3 sequence reads: CASSRQGARAYEQYF. CDR3 DNA sequence: TGTGCCAGCAGCAGACAGGGGGCCAGGGCCTACGAGCAGTACTTC.